The 27 T cell receptor beta chains presented below share a single source sample, sequenced in a study of blood T cell repertoires in COVID-19. Measured with immunoSEQ multiplex PCR; TCRdb has only the in-frame clones, and not every one. The repertoire consists of approximately 50,000 clones, with roughly 84% occurring once and the leading ten covering 6.5% to 8%. The specimen was peripheral blood. Every receptor here comes from a man aged 50 to 59 with active COVID-19.

This sequence joins TRBV29-1 and TRBJ1-3; D remains ambiguous. The CDR3 length is 13 residues. Per the germline V gene, CDR1 is SQVTM and CDR2 is ANQGSEA. Trimming took 2 bases from V and 1 from J, leaving 6 bases between them. As DNA, the CDR3 is TGCAGCGTTGAAAGCGGGTCTGGAAACACCATATATTTT. This sequence encodes CSVESGSGNTIYF.

This clone was picked up a small number of times. The chain's CDR3 is CASTPTGQGDEAFF. As DNA, the CDR3 is TGTGCCAGTACCCCAACGGGACAGGGGGATGAAGCTTTCTTT. The rearrangement uses TRBV19 and TRBJ1-1, with 11 bases identical to TRBD1. With V trimmed by 7 bases and J by 7 bases, 8 bases remained unmatched. Germline V gene sequence: CDR1 LNHDA, CDR2 SQIVND (reference sequence). This CDR3 comprises 14 residues.

The J gene is TRBJ1-5, the V gene TRBV7-8; D is ambiguous. The CDR3 is made up of 14 amino acids. Between the trimmed V and J ends, which lost 1 base and 7 bases, there was a span of 11 bases. Germline loops: CDR1 SGHVS, CDR2 FQNEAQ. In DNA, the CDR3 is TGTGCCAGCAGCTTAGGTACGGGTTGGCAGCCCCAGCATTTT. Its translation is CASSLGTGWQPQHF.

The chain couples TRBV5-1 to TRBJ2-3; TRBD2 agrees at 9 bases. The CDR3 totals 16 residues. Germline CDR1 SGHRS, CDR2 YFSETQ. V gave up 9 bases and J gave up 4 bases; unmatched junction bases: 15. The CDR3, as DNA: TGCGCCACCTACCTTGGAGCGGGGGGCTCCCCAGATACGCAGTATTTT. Its protein is CATYLGAGGSPDTQYF.

The rearrangement uses TRBV7-8 and TRBJ1-5; perhaps TRBD1 as D (6 bases). Per the germline V gene, CDR1 is SGHVS and CDR2 is FQNEAQ. The CDR3 has 18 amino acids. Trimming took 5 bases from V and 0 from J, leaving 20 bases between them. CDR3 DNA: TGTGCCAGCAGCCTGGGGGGGCTCGGGACGCTTAGCAATCAGCCCCAGCATTTT. As protein: CASSLGGLGTLSNQPQHF.

V usage is TRBV7-9 and J usage is TRBJ1-6; D is undetermined. Germline V lookup: CDR1 SEHNR, CDR2 FQNEAQ (reference sequence). This CDR3 comprises 14 residues. V lost 6 bases and J 3 bases, leaving 9 bases between the germline ends. CDR3 coding DNA: TGTGCCAGCAGGCTTGGGAGCTATAATTCACCCCTCCACTTT. This translates into CASRLGSYNSPLHF.

This clone appeared a single time. This chain connects TRBV6-5 to TRBJ1-1; D remains ambiguous. The CDR3 length is 14 residues. Per the germline V gene, CDR1 is MNHEY and CDR2 is SVGAGI. Trimming took 6 bases from V and 1 from J, leaving 12 bases between them. The CDR3: CASSSLGGNTEAFF. CDR3 DNA: TGTGCCAGCAGCTCCCTCGGCGGGAACACTGAAGCTTTCTTT.

The rearrangement links TRBV11-2 to TRBJ2-7; the D gene is possibly TRBD2 (5 bases). V lost 3 bases and J 3 bases, leaving 15 bases between the germline ends. This CDR3 comprises 15 residues. Germline CDR1 is SGHAT and CDR2 is FQNNGV. CDR3 protein: CASSFPGKVGYEQYF. CDR3 nucleotides: TGTGCCAGCAGCTTCCCGGGAAAAGTTGGCTACGAGCAGTACTTC.

The count of this clone is one. The chain employs TRBV5-1 and TRBJ1-1, with D maybe TRBD1 (6 bases). The V and J ends lost 0 bases and 1 base respectively, with 10 bases between them. The CDR3 sequence is 15 residues long. CDR1 is SGHRS and CDR2 is YFSETQ in the germline V gene. The CDR3 sequence: CASSLVATGNTEAFF. The CDR3 DNA reads TGCGCCAGCAGCTTGGTTGCGACAGGGAACACTGAAGCTTTCTTT.

The rearrangement links TRBV4-1 to TRBJ2-1, with 10 bases lining up with TRBD2. V shed 0 bases, J shed 2 bases, and the junction held 1 base outside the gene matches. Germline V CDR1 and CDR2: MGHRA, YSYEKL. This CDR3 is 16 amino acids long. CDR3 region: CASSQELAGTYNEQFF. The CDR3 DNA sequence: TGCGCCAGCAGCCAAGAACTAGCGGGGACCTACAATGAGCAGTTCTTC.

V is TRBV11-3 and J is TRBJ1-3, with D unclear. CDR3 length: 14 amino acids. Germline values: CDR1 SGHNT, CDR2 YENEEA. Trimming stripped 4 bases from V and 0 bases from J, with 7 bases between. Here the CDR3 reads CASSSYSSGNTIYF. The CDR3 region has the DNA TGTGCCAGCAGCTCTTACTCCTCTGGAAACACCATATATTTT.

The chain carries TRBV21-1 and TRBJ2-1; the DNA was not compared with TRBD1, the D call given in the table. TRBV21-1 counts as a pseudogene. This CDR3 has 16 residues. The DNA for the CDR3 is TGTGCCAGCAGCCCTTCCCGGACAGGATACTACAATGAGCAGTTCTTC. It specifies CASSPSRTGYYNEQFF.

The gene calls are TRBV7-7 and TRBJ2-2; TRBD2 is a possible D gene (5 bases). This CDR3 contains 12 residues. CDR1 is SSHAT and CDR2 is FNYEAQ in the germline V gene (reference sequence). The CDR3 spells CASARRAGELFF. In nucleotides, the CDR3 is TGTGCTAGCGCCCGGCGGGCCGGGGAGCTGTTTTTT.

This clone was seen only once. The V call is TRBV6-5, the J call TRBJ2-2; D unclear. Trimming pared 5 bases from V and 8 bases from J, leaving 6 bases between. Germline V lookup: CDR1 MNHEY, CDR2 SVGAGI. CDR3 size: 11 residues. The CDR3 bases are TGTGCCAGCAGTCGGTCAGGGGAGCTGTTTTTT. The encoded protein is CASSRSGELFF.

This rearrangement joins TRBV7-2 to TRBJ1-5; 7 positions match TRBD1. Germline V lookup: CDR1 SGHTA, CDR2 FQGNSA. The CDR3 sequence is 16 residues long. V shed 1 base, J shed 4 bases, and the junction held 7 bases outside the gene matches. CDR3 nucleotides: TGTGCCAGCAGCTTAGTAACAGGGGCCGGGAATCAGCCCCAGCATTTT. Its translation: CASSLVTGAGNQPQHF. The variable domain in full, completed from reference TRBV7-2 and TRBJ1-5, reads GAGVSQSPSNKVTEKGKDVELRCDPISGHTALYWYRQSLGQGLEFLIYFQGNSAPDKSGLPSDRFSAERTGGSVSTLTIQRTQQEDSAVYLCASSLVTGAGNQPQHFGDGTRLSIL.

The chain recombines TRBV5-6 with TRBJ2-1, with D possibly TRBD2 on 6 matching bases. CDR3 length equals 15 residues. Germline CDR1 reads SGHDT; CDR2 reads YYEEEE. Trimming removed 6 bases from V and 0 bases from J, with 13 bases in between. CDR3 DNA: TGTGCCAGCACTCCGGGGGTGAGCTCCTACAATGAGCAGTTCTTC. It specifies CASTPGVSSYNEQFF.

This sequence joins TRBV5-6 and TRBJ1-1, with 7 bases lining up with TRBD1. Germline V gene sequence: CDR1 SGHDT, CDR2 YYEEEE. V dropped 3 bases and J dropped 6; count of bases not matched to a gene: 17. The CDR3 runs 17 residues. CDR3 sequence (DNA): TGTGCCAGCAGCTCGCCCTTTGTGGGCAGGGGGACTTCTGAAGCTTTCTTT. Its protein product is CASSSPFVGRGTSEAFF.

The chain uses TRBV27 and TRBJ2-7, with 7 bases aligning to TRBD1. V lost 7 bases, J lost 3 bases, and 9 bases stayed unmatched. Germline CDR1 MNHEY, CDR2 SMNVEV (reference sequence). The CDR3 has 14 residues. CDR3 residues: CASTLVAGGYEQYF. As DNA, the CDR3 is TGTGCCAGCACCTTAGTGGCAGGGGGCTACGAGCAGTACTTC.

Written as DNA, the CDR3 is TGTGCCTGGAGTGTAAGTCGAGGGACAGGAAACACCATATATTTT. Amino acids: CAWSVSRGTGNTIYF. This rearrangement joins TRBV30 to TRBJ1-3; D may be TRBD1 (6 bases). Trimming shortened V by 0 bases and J by 4 bases, and 13 bases separated the two germline ends. The CDR3 runs to 15 residues. The germline CDR1 and CDR2 sequences are GTSNPN and SVGIG (reference sequence).

The CDR3 region is CASSLIGGGLQYF. In DNA form, the CDR3 reads TGCGCCAGCAGCCTAATAGGGGGGGGACTACAGTACTTC. This sequence joins TRBV4-3 and TRBJ2-4; D may be TRBD2 (7 bases). Trimming shortened V by 4 bases and J by 13 bases, and 17 bases separated the two germline ends. Germline lookup yields CDR1 LGHNA and CDR2 YSLEER. The length of the CDR3 is 13 residues.

The V gene is TRBV9, the J gene TRBJ2-3; 8 bases are a match to TRBD2. Losses at the gene ends were 1 base for V and 10 bases for J; bases not matched to a gene: 8. This CDR3 has 14 amino acids. Germline CDR1 and CDR2: SGDLS and YYNGEE. The CDR3, as DNA: TGTGCCAGCAGCGTATACCGGGAGGGAGGGTCGCAGTATTTT. Translation gives CASSVYREGGSQYF.

This clone has only a few counts. The J gene is TRBJ2-3, the V gene TRBV9; 8 bases fit TRBD2. The junction had 8 bases not matched to a gene; V was cut back by 0 bases and J by 2 bases. Germline values: CDR1 SGDLS, CDR2 YYNGEE. There are 17 residues in the CDR3. The CDR3: CASSVAGGRDYTDTQYF. The CDR3 nucleotides read TGTGCCAGCAGCGTAGCGGGGGGGCGGGATTACACAGATACGCAGTATTTT.

The rearrangement joins TRBV10-3 to TRBJ1-6, with a tentative D call TRBD1 (5 bases). CDR1 ENHRY and CDR2 SYGVKD come from the germline V gene. The CDR3 runs 13 residues. V was cut by 6 bases and J by 4 bases, with 7 bases left in between. CDR3 region: CAIRDNYNSPLHF. The CDR3, as DNA: TGTGCCATCAGGGACAATTATAATTCACCCCTCCACTTT.

The chain is built from TRBV7-2 and TRBJ1-2; D perhaps matches TRBD1 (5 bases). The CDR3 runs 14 residues. The germline V and J ends were trimmed by 5 bases and 6 bases, with 16 bases remaining between them. Germline V CDR1 and CDR2: SGHTA, FQGNSA. CDR3 in amino acids: CASSLRGPRDGYTF. Here the CDR3 DNA reads TGTGCCAGCAGCCTTAGGGGTCCAAGGGATGGCTACACCTTC.

The chain links TRBV5-1 to TRBJ2-1; D call uncertain. Germline V gene sequence: CDR1 SGHRS, CDR2 YFSETQ. The CDR3 has 12 amino acids. Trimming left V 2 bases short and J 8 bases short, with 8 bases between. Here the CDR3 reads CASSFSVDEQFF. DNA for the CDR3: TGCGCCAGCAGCTTCAGTGTGGATGAGCAGTTCTTC.

The chain recombines TRBV5-1 with TRBJ1-3, with 9 bases fitting TRBD1. The CDR3 consists of 15 residues. Germline V lookup: CDR1 SGHRS, CDR2 YFSETQ. Trimming took 4 bases from V and 0 from J; bases not matched to a gene: 2. The CDR3 sequence is CASSRTGDSGNTIYF. In nucleotides, the CDR3 is TGCGCCAGCAGCCGGACAGGGGACTCTGGAAACACCATATATTTT.

The chain combines TRBV7-9 with TRBJ2-7; 8 positions agree with TRBD2. This CDR3 comprises 15 residues. The V and J ends lost 5 bases and 2 bases, in that order; junction bases with no gene match: 8. Germline V gene sequence: CDR1 SEHNR, CDR2 FQNEAQ (reference sequence). CDR3 DNA sequence: TGTGCCAGCAGCCCCGGTCTAGCGGGCCCCTACGAGCAGTACTTC. Its protein is CASSPGLAGPYEQYF.